This entry describes one TCR beta chain. The sample comes from a study of T cell responses to AZD1222 COVID-19 vaccine. Clones were sequenced by immunoSEQ multiplex PCR, and TCRdb holds only the in-frame ones, with some missing. This sample has tens of thousands of clones; approximately 85% occur once, and the top ten carry about 27%. CDR3 length: 13 residues. The germline CDR1 and CDR2 sequences are ENHRY and SYGVKD. Trimming took 5 bases from V and 7 from J, leaving 12 bases between them. The specimen was peripheral blood, collected 28 days after the second AZD1222 dose. The receptor's source is an adult who received the AZD1222 COVID-19 vaccine. J is TRBJ1-5 and V is TRBV10-3; D is ambiguous. CDR3 in DNA: TGTGCCATCAGTCATACGAGCGGGCAGCCCCAGCATTTT. Its translation: CAISHTSGQPQHF.